A single sample gave rise to the 28 T cell receptor beta chains below, sequenced in a study of T cell repertoires in cytomegalovirus infection. Antigens of these TCRs are unknown. TCRdb reanalysed the reads using MiXCR and keeps one entry per CDR3 protein. The sample carries around 340,000 distinct CDR3 sequences, about 28% recorded once. The sequenced sample was cultured PBMCs, obtained from culture after CMV antigen stimulation. The receptors come from a human donor in good health (CMV status not recorded). Some clones in this sample may be carry-over from other donors' samples.

The gene calls are TRBV19 and TRBJ2-1; weak D call: TRBD1 (6 bases). This CDR3 has 12 amino acids. V lost 5 bases, J lost 8 bases, and 10 bases lay in between. CDR1 is LNHDA and CDR2 is SQIVND in the germline V gene (reference sequence). CDR3 nucleotide sequence: TGTGCCAGTAGTGACAGGATAGATGAGCAGTTCTTC. The encoded protein is CASSDRIDEQFF.

This chain links TRBV10-3 with TRBJ1-6; weak D call: TRBD1 (6 bases). This CDR3 has 15 residues. Deletions cut 0 bases from V and 7 bases from J, with 10 bases between. Per the germline V gene, CDR1 is ENHRY and CDR2 is SYGVKD. The CDR3 loop is CAISESQGGNSPLHF. The CDR3 coding sequence is TGTGCCATCAGTGAGTCACAGGGTGGGAATTCACCCCTCCACTTT.

There are many counts of this clonotype. This chain uses TRBV7-8 with TRBJ2-5; the match to TRBD2 covers 10 bases. The CDR3 consists of 14 residues. V lost 6 bases to trimming and J lost 4 bases; unmatched junction nucleotides: 5. CDR1 SGHVS and CDR2 FQNEAQ come from the germline V gene. In DNA, the CDR3 is TGTGCCAGCAGTTCTAGCGGGAGTCGAGAGACCCAGTACTTC. Translation: CASSSSGSRETQYF.

The chain joins TRBV6-6 to TRBJ1-2; D is uncertain. The V gene lost 6 bases and the J gene lost 2 bases, with 13 bases spanning the gap. CDR1 and CDR2 from the germline V gene are MNHNY and SVGAGI (reference sequence). The CDR3 is 14 residues long. DNA of the CDR3: TGTGCCAGCAGGGACCGGACGGAAAACTATGGCTACACCTTC. Protein sequence: CASRDRTENYGYTF.

The chain couples TRBV5-3 to TRBJ1-1, with TRBD1 matching over 7 bases. TRBV5-3 is an open reading frame, and its role is uncertain. CDR3 length equals 14 residues. Trimming removed 8 bases from V and 7 bases from J; junction bases left unmatched: 14. In nucleotides, the CDR3 is TGTGCCAGCAGCCCACGGGACAGCCAGTATGAAGCTTTCTTT. It specifies CASSPRDSQYEAFF.

V is TRBV7-6 and J is TRBJ2-5, with TRBD1 matching 9 bases. V gave up 5 bases and J gave up 2 bases; unmatched junction bases: 6. The germline V gene has CDR1 SGHVS and CDR2 FNYEAQ. The CDR3 extends over 15 amino acids. Written as DNA, the CDR3 is TGTGCCAGCAGCCCGGACAGGGGCATTCAAGAGACCCAGTACTTC. It yields the protein CASSPDRGIQETQYF.

The gene calls are TRBV28 and TRBJ1-2; TRBD1 matches at 7 bases. V lost 3 bases, J lost 8 bases, and 6 bases stayed unmatched. Germline CDR1 reads MDHEN; CDR2 reads SYDVKM. The CDR3 spans 13 residues. The CDR3: CASSLKQGYGYTF. Here the CDR3 DNA reads TGTGCCAGCAGTTTGAAACAGGGGTACGGCTACACCTTC.

This rearrangement joins TRBV4-1 to TRBJ1-1; perhaps TRBD1 as D (5 bases). Germline V gene sequence: CDR1 MGHRA, CDR2 YSYEKL. V dropped 3 bases and J dropped 1 base, with 15 bases sitting between them. This CDR3 spans 16 amino acids. The CDR3 sequence is CASSQILRQPNTEAFF. The CDR3 coding sequence is TGCGCCAGCAGCCAGATCCTGAGACAGCCGAACACTGAAGCTTTCTTT.

The genes are TRBV5-4 and TRBJ2-2; D gene uncertain. V was cut by 4 bases and J by 6 bases, with 7 bases left in between. From germline, CDR1 is SGHNT and CDR2 YYREEE (reference sequence). The CDR3 totals 12 residues. CDR3 sequence: CASSADPGELFF. As DNA, the CDR3 is TGTGCCAGCAGCGCGGACCCCGGGGAGCTGTTTTTT. The whole variable domain, remainder taken from reference TRBV5-4 and TRBJ2-2, is ETGVTQSPTHLIKTRGQQVTLRCSSQSGHNTVSWYQQALGQGPQFIFQYYREEENGRGNFPPRFSGLQFPNYSSELNVNALELDDSALYLCASSADPGELFFGEGSRLTVL.

V gene TRBV5-4 combines with J gene TRBJ1-4, with 8 positions matching TRBD1. The CDR3 covers 14 residues. The trim removed 4 bases at V and 8 bases at J, leaving 7 bases unmatched. Germline V gene data show CDR1 as SGHNT and CDR2 as YYREEE (reference sequence). The CDR3 DNA follows: TGTGCCAGCAGCCAGACAGGGGCAAGGGAAAAACTGTTTTTT. It specifies CASSQTGAREKLFF.

The chain combines TRBV6-1 with TRBJ2-2; 7 bases are a match to TRBD2. Germline CDR1 MNHNS, CDR2 SASEGT. This CDR3 has 16 residues. The J segment lost 0 bases and the V segment lost 4 bases, leaving 5 bases of the junction unmatched. CDR3 nucleotides: TGTGCCAGCAGTGGGACTGCGGGAGCGAACACCGGGGAGCTGTTTTTT. Its translation is CASSGTAGANTGELFF.

The chain is built from TRBV20-1 and TRBJ1-4, with 7 bases fitting TRBD1. Germline lookup yields CDR1 DFQATT and CDR2 SNEGSKA (reference sequence). V lost 5 bases and J lost 8; bases outside the gene matches: 5. The CDR3 extends over 12 amino acids. The CDR3, as DNA: TGCAGTGCTCTCGGGACAGAGGAAAAACTGTTTTTT. This sequence encodes CSALGTEEKLFF.

The CDR3 DNA reads TGTGCCAGTAGTATTGGTGTCAGGACCCAGCATTTT. Residues: CASSIGVRTQHF. V is TRBV19 and J is TRBJ1-5, with D uncertain. V lost 3 bases and J 11 bases, leaving 11 bases between the germline ends. The CDR3 has 12 residues. Germline lookup yields CDR1 LNHDA and CDR2 SQIVND (reference sequence).

The CDR3 loop reads CSVLQSGNQPQHF. For the CDR3, the DNA is TGCAGCGTGTTGCAGAGCGGCAATCAGCCCCAGCATTTT. The V gene is TRBV29-1, the J gene TRBJ1-5; no clear D gene. The germline V and J ends were trimmed by 6 bases and 2 bases, with 11 bases remaining between them. This CDR3 spans 13 amino acids. Germline assignment: CDR1 SQVTM and CDR2 ANQGSEA.

J is TRBJ2-2 and V is TRBV19; D possibly uses TRBD1 or TRBD2 (6 bases each). V lost 0 bases and J 5 bases, leaving 10 bases between the germline ends. Germline V gives CDR1 LNHDA, CDR2 SQIVND (reference sequence). There are 15 residues in the CDR3. DNA of the CDR3: TGTGCCAGTAGTATAGAGGGGGCGGGGACCGGGGAGCTGTTTTTT. Its protein product is CASSIEGAGTGELFF.

This clonotype was recorded a few times. The rearrangement uses TRBV7-6 and TRBJ2-5; the match to TRBD2 covers 9 bases. Germline loops: CDR1 SGHVS, CDR2 FNYEAQ. The length of the CDR3 is 15 residues. Losses at the gene ends were 2 bases for V and 4 bases for J; bases not matched to a gene: 5. The CDR3 DNA reads TGTGCCAGCAGCTTAAGGGCTAGCGGGGCAGAGACCCAGTACTTC. Amino acid sequence: CASSLRASGAETQYF.

This clonotype was counted at least ten times. This chain joins TRBV12-3 or TRBV12-4 and TRBJ1-4; D remains ambiguous. This CDR3 is 16 amino acids long. With 6 bases removed from V and 5 bases from J, the gap between germline ends came to 19 bases. The CDR3 is CASSPTGGVKNEKLFF. The CDR3 bases are TGTGCCAGCAGCCCCACGGGCGGGGTCAAAAATGAAAAACTGTTTTTT.

This chain connects TRBV11-2 to TRBJ2-7; 14 bases align to TRBD2. Germline V gene lookup returns CDR1 SGHAT and CDR2 FQNNGV. V gave up 3 bases and J gave up 6 bases; unmatched junction bases: 7. The CDR3 loop spans 16 amino acids. The CDR3 sequence: CASSFPGLAGVTEQYF. The CDR3 bases are TGTGCCAGCAGCTTCCCGGGACTAGCGGGAGTAACCGAGCAGTACTTC.

The rearrangement links TRBV20-1 to TRBJ2-1; 9 positions agree with TRBD2. The CDR3 consists of 14 residues. CDR1 and CDR2 (germline): DFQATT, SNEGSKA (reference sequence). Trimming took 4 bases from V and 2 from J; bases not matched to a gene: 3. CDR3: CSATSGGTYNEQFF. CDR3 in DNA: TGCAGTGCTACCAGCGGGGGGACCTACAATGAGCAGTTCTTC.

The CDR3 is CASSADISYEQYF. DNA of the CDR3: TGTGCCAGCAGCGCCGACATCTCCTACGAGCAGTACTTC. V and J are TRBV7-6 and TRBJ2-7, with D unresolved. The V gene lost 5 bases and the J gene lost 0 bases, with 8 bases spanning the gap. Germline values: CDR1 SGHVS, CDR2 FNYEAQ. The CDR3 has 13 amino acids.

This clonotype was seen only a few times. V usage is TRBV9 and J usage is TRBJ2-3, with a weak D call TRBD1 (5 bases). Germline-derived CDR1 and CDR2 are SGDLS and YYNGEE. The germline V and J ends were trimmed by 1 base and 6 bases, with 15 bases remaining between them. CDR3 length equals 15 residues. The CDR3 spells CASSVRGAVGDTQYF. CDR3 in DNA: TGTGCCAGCAGCGTACGTGGGGCAGTTGGGGATACGCAGTATTTT.

This clonotype has only a few counts. The chain recombines TRBV6-1 with TRBJ2-7, with 8 bases aligning to TRBD1. V shed 4 bases and J 7 bases; nucleotides not matched to a gene: 6. This CDR3 contains 13 residues. CDR1 is MNHNS, CDR2 SASEGT, per germline. The DNA of the CDR3 is TGTGCCAGCAGTGGGGGCACAGGGGGAGAGCAGTACTTC. Its translation is CASSGGTGGEQYF.

The V gene is TRBV7-2, the J gene TRBJ1-4, with D possibly matching TRBD1 (5 bases). This CDR3 is 14 amino acids long. Germline loops: CDR1 SGHTA, CDR2 FQGNSA. Trimming left V 1 base short and J 5 bases short, with 8 bases between. CDR3 sequence reads: CASSLGGANEKLFF. For the CDR3, the DNA is TGTGCCAGCAGCTTAGGAGGGGCGAATGAAAAACTGTTTTTT.

This clonotype was seen a few times. The CDR3 spells CASRDRTENTEAFF. Here the CDR3 DNA reads TGTGCCAGTAGGGACCGGACGGAAAACACTGAAGCTTTCTTT. This sequence joins TRBV19 and TRBJ1-1; D gene uncertain. With 6 bases removed from V and 2 bases from J, the gap between germline ends came to 13 bases. The CDR3 has 14 amino acids. Germline V gene lookup returns CDR1 LNHDA and CDR2 SQIVND (reference sequence).

The chain carries TRBV7-9 and TRBJ2-7, with 7 bases that match TRBD1. Germline V gene data show CDR1 as SEHNR and CDR2 as FQNEAQ (reference sequence). With 7 bases clipped from V and 3 bases from J, the junction kept 3 bases outside the gene matches. The CDR3 is 12 amino acids. CDR3 protein: CASNGDSYEQYF. CDR3 nucleotides: TGTGCCAGCAACGGGGACAGCTACGAGCAGTACTTC. The complete variable domain, with remaining parts taken from reference TRBV7-9 and TRBJ2-7, reads DTGVSQNPRHKITKRGQNVTFRCDPISEHNRLYWYRQTLGQGPEFLTYFQNEAQLEKSRLLSDRFSAERPKGSFSTLEIQRTEQGDSAMYLCASNGDSYEQYFGPGTRLTVT.

The chain joins TRBV20-1 to TRBJ2-5; 8 bases line up with TRBD2. J gave up 2 bases and V 0 bases, and 5 bases lay outside the gene matches. This CDR3 contains 15 residues. The germline V gene has CDR1 DFQATT and CDR2 SNEGSKA (reference sequence). The CDR3 region is CSARDATGGQETQYF. The CDR3 nucleotides read TGCAGTGCTAGAGATGCAACGGGAGGGCAAGAGACCCAGTACTTC.

This clonotype has a handful of counts. A much larger clone lies a single base off, so this may be a read error. The DNA of the CDR3 is TGTGCCAGCACCTTGAACACTGAAGCTTTCTTT. It translates to CASTLNTEAFF. This chain joins TRBV28 and TRBJ1-1; D gene unclear. CDR3 length equals 11 residues. The V and J ends lost 7 bases and 0 bases respectively, with 3 bases between them. CDR1 is MDHEN, CDR2 SYDVKM, per germline.

V gene TRBV4-2 combines with J gene TRBJ2-7; D not resolved. Trimming removed 3 bases at V and 0 bases at J, with 18 bases between. The germline V gene encodes CDR1 LGHNA and CDR2 YNFKEQ. CDR3 length equals 17 residues. The CDR3 region has the DNA TGTGCCAGCAGCCAGGCAATGGGCTCCCGTTCCTCCTACGAGCAGTACTTC. This gives the protein CASSQAMGSRSSYEQYF.